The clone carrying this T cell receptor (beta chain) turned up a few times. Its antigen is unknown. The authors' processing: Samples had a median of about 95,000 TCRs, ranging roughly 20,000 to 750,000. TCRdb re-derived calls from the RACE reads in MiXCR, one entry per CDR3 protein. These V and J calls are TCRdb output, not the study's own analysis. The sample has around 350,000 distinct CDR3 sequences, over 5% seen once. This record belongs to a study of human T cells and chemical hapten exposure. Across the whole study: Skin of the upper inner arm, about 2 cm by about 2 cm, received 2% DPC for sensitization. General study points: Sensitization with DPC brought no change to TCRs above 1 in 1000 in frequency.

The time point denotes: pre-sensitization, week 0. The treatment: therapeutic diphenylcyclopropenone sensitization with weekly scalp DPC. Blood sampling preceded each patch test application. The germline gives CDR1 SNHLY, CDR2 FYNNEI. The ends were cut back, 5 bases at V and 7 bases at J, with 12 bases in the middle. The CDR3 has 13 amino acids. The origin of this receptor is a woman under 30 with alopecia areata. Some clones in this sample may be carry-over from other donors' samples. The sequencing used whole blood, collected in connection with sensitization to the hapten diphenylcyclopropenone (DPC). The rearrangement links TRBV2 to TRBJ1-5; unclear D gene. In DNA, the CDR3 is TGTGCCAGCAGTATGAGTGGGAGGCAGCCCCAGCATTTT. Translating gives CASSMSGRQPQHF. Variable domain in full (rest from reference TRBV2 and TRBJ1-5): EPEVTQTPSHQVTQMGQEVILRCVPISNHLYFYWYRQILGQKVEFLVSFYNNEISEKSEIFDDQFSVERPDGSNFTLKIRSTKLEDSAMYFCASSMSGRQPQHFGDGTRLSIL.